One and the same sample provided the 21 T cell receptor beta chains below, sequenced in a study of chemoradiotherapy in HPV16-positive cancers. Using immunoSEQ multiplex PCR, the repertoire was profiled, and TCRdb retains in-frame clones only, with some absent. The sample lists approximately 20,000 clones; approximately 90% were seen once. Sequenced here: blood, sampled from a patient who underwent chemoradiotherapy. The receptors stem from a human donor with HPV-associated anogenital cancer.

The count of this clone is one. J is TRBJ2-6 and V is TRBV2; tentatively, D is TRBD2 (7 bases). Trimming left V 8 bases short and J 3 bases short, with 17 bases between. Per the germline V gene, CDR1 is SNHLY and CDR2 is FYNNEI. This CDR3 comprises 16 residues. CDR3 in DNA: TGTGCCAGCCGAAGGGGGGGCCAAGATGGGGCCAACGTCCTGACTTTC. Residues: CASRRGGQDGANVLTF.

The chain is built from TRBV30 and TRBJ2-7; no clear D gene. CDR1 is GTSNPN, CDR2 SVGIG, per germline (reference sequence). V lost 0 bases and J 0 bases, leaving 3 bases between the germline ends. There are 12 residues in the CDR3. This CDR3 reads CAWSVLSYEQYF. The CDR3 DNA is TGTGCCTGGAGTGTACTCTCCTACGAGCAGTACTTC.

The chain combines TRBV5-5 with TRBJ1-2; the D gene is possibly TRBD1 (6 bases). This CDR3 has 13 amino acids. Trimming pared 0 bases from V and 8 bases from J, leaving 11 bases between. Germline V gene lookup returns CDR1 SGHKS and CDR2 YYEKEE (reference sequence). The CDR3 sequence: CASSLDRVLGYTF. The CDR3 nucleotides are TGTGCCAGCAGCTTGGACAGGGTCTTAGGCTACACCTTC.

In DNA, the CDR3 is TGTGCCAGCAGCTACCCGGGACTAGCGGGCAACCCCACAGATACGCAGTATTTT. Its protein is CASSYPGLAGNPTDTQYF. The chain employs TRBV5-6 and TRBJ2-3; 12 bases match TRBD2. The CDR3 covers 18 residues. After removal of 3 bases from V and 2 bases from J, the junction contained 10 bases not matched to a gene. Per germline, CDR1 SGHDT and CDR2 YYEEEE.

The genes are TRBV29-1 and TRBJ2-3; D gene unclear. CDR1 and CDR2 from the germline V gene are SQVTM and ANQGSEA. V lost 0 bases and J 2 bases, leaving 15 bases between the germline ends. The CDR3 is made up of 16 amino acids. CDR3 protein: CSVEDLGRYYTDTQYF. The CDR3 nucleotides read TGCAGCGTTGAAGATTTAGGCAGATACTACACAGATACGCAGTATTTT.

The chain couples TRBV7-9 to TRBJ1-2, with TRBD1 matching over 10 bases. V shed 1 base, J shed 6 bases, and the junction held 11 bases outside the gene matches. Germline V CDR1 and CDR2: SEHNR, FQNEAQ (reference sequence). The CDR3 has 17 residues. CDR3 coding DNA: TGTGCCAGCAGCTTAGTGAGGCTGGGACAGGGGATGGATGGCTACACCTTC. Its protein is CASSLVRLGQGMDGYTF.

The CDR3 DNA reads TGCGCCAGCAGTAAACTAGCGGGGGGGACCACAGATACGCAGTATTTT. Protein product: CASSKLAGGTTDTQYF. V gene TRBV5-1 combines with J gene TRBJ2-3; TRBD2 aligns across 13 bases. Germline V gives CDR1 SGHRS, CDR2 YFSETQ. The ends lost 5 bases at V and 2 bases at J; junction bases unmatched: 5. CDR3 length equals 16 residues.

The CDR3 DNA reads as TGTGCCAGTGGTGGACAGGGGAAAACTGGAAACACCATATATTTT. It codes for CASGGQGKTGNTIYF. This sequence joins TRBV19 and TRBJ1-3; TRBD1 matches 9 bases. This CDR3 spans 15 amino acids. CDR1 and CDR2 from the germline V gene are LNHDA and SQIVND (reference sequence). V shed 8 bases and J 2 bases; nucleotides not matched to a gene: 7.

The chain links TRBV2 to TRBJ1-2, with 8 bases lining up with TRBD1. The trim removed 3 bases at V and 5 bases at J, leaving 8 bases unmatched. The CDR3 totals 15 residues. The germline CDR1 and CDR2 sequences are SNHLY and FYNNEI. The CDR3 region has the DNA TGTGCCAGCAGTGACCTCCGGACAGGGAGGTATGGCTACACCTTC. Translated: CASSDLRTGRYGYTF.

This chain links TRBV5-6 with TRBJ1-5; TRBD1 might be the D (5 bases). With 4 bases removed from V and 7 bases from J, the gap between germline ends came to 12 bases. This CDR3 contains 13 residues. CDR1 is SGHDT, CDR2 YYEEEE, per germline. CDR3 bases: TGTGCCAGCAGCGGGGGTGGGCTACAGCCCCAGCATTTT. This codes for CASSGGGLQPQHF.

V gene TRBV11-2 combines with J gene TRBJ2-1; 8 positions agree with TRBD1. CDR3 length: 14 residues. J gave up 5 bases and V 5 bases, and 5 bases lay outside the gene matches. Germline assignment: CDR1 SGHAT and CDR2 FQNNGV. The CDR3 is CASSRDRSHNEQFF. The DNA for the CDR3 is TGTGCCAGCAGCCGGGACAGGAGCCACAATGAGCAGTTCTTC.

CDR3 residues: CASSLERLDYGYTF. The CDR3 nucleotides read TGTGCCAGCAGTTTAGAACGGCTGGACTATGGCTACACCTTC. This sequence joins TRBV28 and TRBJ1-2, with no clear D. This CDR3 region has 14 residues. Germline V gene data show CDR1 as MDHEN and CDR2 as SYDVKM. Trimming stripped 2 bases from V and 3 bases from J, with 10 bases between.

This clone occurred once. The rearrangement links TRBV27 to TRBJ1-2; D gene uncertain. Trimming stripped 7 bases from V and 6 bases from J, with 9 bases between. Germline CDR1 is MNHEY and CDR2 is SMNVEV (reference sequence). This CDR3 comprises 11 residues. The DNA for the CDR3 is TGTGCCAGCAAATCGGGGAATGGCTACACCTTC. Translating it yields CASKSGNGYTF.

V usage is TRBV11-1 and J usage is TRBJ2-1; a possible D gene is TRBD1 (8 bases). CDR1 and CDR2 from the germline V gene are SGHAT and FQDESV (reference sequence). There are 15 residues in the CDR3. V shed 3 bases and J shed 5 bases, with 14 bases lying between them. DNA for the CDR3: TGTGCCAGCAGCTTGAGGACAGGGACTAACAATGAGCAGTTCTTC. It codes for CASSLRTGTNNEQFF.

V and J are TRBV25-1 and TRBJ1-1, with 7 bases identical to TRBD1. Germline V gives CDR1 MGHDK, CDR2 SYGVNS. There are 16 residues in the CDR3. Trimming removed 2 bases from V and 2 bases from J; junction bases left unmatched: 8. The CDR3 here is CASSEGRGLGNTEAFF. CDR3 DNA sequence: TGTGCCAGCAGTGAAGGGAGGGGGCTTGGTAACACTGAAGCTTTCTTT. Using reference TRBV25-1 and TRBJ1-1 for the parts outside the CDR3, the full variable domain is EADIYQTPRYLVIGTGKKITLECSQTMGHDKMYWYQQDPGMELHLIHYSYGVNSTEKGDLSSESTVSRIRTEHFPLTLESARPSHTSQYLCASSEGRGLGNTEAFFGQGTRLTVV.

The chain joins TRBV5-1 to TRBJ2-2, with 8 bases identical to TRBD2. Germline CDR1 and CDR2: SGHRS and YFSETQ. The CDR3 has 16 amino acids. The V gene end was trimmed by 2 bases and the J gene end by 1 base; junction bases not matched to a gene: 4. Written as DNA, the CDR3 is TGCGCCAGCAGCTTCGCGGGGGGCCAGAACACCGGGGAGCTGTTTTTT. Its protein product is CASSFAGGQNTGELFF.

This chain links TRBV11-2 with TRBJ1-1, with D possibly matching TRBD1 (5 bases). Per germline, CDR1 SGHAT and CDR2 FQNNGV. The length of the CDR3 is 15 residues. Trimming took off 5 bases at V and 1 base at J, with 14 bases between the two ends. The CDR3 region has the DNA TGTGCCAGCAGCGCCGGGACTTTTTGGAACACTGAAGCTTTCTTT. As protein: CASSAGTFWNTEAFF.

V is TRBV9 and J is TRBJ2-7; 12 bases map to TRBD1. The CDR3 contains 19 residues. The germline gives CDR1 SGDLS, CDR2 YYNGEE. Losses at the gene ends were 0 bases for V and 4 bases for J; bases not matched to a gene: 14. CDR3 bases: TGTGCCAGCAGCGTAGGGGGGACAGGGGGCTGGGGCGGTCCGTACGAGCAGTACTTC. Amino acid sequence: CASSVGGTGGWGGPYEQYF.

CDR3 amino acids: CASSRDWDTYEQFF. As DNA, the CDR3 is TGTGCCAGCAGCCGGGACTGGGACACATATGAGCAGTTCTTC. The J gene is TRBJ2-1, the V gene TRBV7-2, with D perhaps TRBD1 or TRBD2 (6 bases each). The CDR3 extends over 14 amino acids. V lost 5 bases, J lost 8 bases, and 16 bases lay in between. CDR1 and CDR2 from the germline V gene are SGHTA and FQGNSA.

The CDR3 reads CASSDSPSYEQYV. The CDR3 nucleotides read TGTGCCAGCAGTGACTCTCCCTCCTACGAGCAGTACGTC. V and J are TRBV6-1 and TRBJ2-7; the D is unclear. This CDR3 region has 13 residues. V was pared by 3 bases and J by 0 bases, with 6 bases between. Germline CDR1 MNHNS, CDR2 SASEGT.

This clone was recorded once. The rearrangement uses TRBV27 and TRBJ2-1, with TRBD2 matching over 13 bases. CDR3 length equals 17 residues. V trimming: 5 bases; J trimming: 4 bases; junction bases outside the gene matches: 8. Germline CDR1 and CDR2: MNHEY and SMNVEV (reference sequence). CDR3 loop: CASSPRLAGGLYNEQFF. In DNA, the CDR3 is TGTGCCAGCAGTCCCCGACTAGCGGGGGGCCTATACAATGAGCAGTTCTTC.